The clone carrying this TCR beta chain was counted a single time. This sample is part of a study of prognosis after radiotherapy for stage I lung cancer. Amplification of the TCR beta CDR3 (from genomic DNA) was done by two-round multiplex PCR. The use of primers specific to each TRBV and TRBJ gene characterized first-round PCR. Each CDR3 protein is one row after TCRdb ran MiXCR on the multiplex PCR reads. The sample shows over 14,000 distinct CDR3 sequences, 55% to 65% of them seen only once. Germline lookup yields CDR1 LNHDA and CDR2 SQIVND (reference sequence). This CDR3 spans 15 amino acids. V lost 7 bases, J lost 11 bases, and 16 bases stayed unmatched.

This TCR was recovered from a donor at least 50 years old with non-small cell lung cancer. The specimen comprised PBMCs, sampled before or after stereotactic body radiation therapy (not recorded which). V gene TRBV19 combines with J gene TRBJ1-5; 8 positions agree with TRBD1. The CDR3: CASTDGGQEGKSQHF. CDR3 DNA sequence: TGTGCCAGTACAGATGGGGGACAGGAAGGGAAGTCCCAGCATTTT.